The present TCR beta chain was sequenced within a study of human thymus T cells. Overall study results and limits: V and J genes seemed to be used with bias in thymic and blood repertoires.

The thymus tissue came from resections taken during corrective heart surgery. The germline V gene encodes CDR1 MNHEY and CDR2 SMNVEV (reference sequence). There are 16 residues in the CDR3. Using immunoSEQ multiplex PCR, the repertoire was profiled, and TCRdb retains in-frame clones only, with some absent. The sample carries approximately 70,000 clones, 85% to 95% recorded once. Worth noting for this clone: No antigen is known for it. Relative to the germline gene, one junction end is altered; a read error may explain this.

The sequence was collected from a girl less than two years old with a congenital heart defect but otherwise immunologically healthy. The sample comprised thymus tissue. The V gene is TRBV27, the J gene TRBJ2-7, with 9 bases aligning to TRBD2. The CDR3 is CASSPGLAKGGYELYF. In nucleotides, the CDR3 is TGTGCCAGCAGTCCGGGACTAGCCAAGGGGGGCTACGAGCTGTACTTC.